A selection of T cell receptor beta chains follows, all from one sample in a study of blood T cells in healthy people across ages. TCRdb fed the 5' RACE reads into MiXCR, producing one record per CDR3 protein. The repertoire includes 600,000 to 850,000 distinct CDR3 sequences, about 25% of them detected once, and more than 7.5% sits in the top ten. This sample was shared with a second study, whose subject was T cells of mothers and their children.

Material: blood. The source of these receptors is a boy younger than 18 in good health. Both conserved end residues are part of each CDR3. A D gene is named only where the DNA matches it firmly. Size is omitted from some rows. Given values are once, few, many or a class for expanded clones.

len: 12
d_gene: TRBD2
j_gene: TRBJ2-1
abundance: few
v_gene: TRBV3-1
CDR3nt: TGTGCCAGCAGCCAAGAACGCGGGAGTCTCTTCTTC
CDR3aa: CASSQERGSLFF

len: 15
d_gene: TRBD1
j_gene: TRBJ1-1
abundance: NA
v_gene: TRBV9
CDR3nt: TGTGCCAGCGGAGGGGGGGACAGATTGAACACTGAAGCTTTCTTT
CDR3aa: CASGGGDRLNTEAFF

len: 15
d_gene: NA
j_gene: TRBJ1-6
abundance: few
v_gene: TRBV6-2/TRBV6-3
CDR3nt: TGTGCCAGCAGCCCCGAGAGGGTTCGACAATCACCCCTCCACTTT
CDR3aa: CASSPERVRQSPLHF

len: 18
d_gene: TRBD2
j_gene: TRBJ2-5
abundance: NA
v_gene: TRBV4-2
CDR3nt: TGTGCCAGCAGCCGGCCTGGGACTAGCGGGGGTACGGCCCGGACCCAGTACTTC
CDR3aa: CASSRPGTSGGTARTQYF

len: 13
d_gene: NA
j_gene: TRBJ2-1
abundance: NA
v_gene: TRBV6-2/TRBV6-3
CDR3nt: TGTGCCAGCAGTGGCCAATATATGTCGGAGCAGTTCTTC
CDR3aa: CASSGQYMSEQFF

len: 16
d_gene: TRBD1
j_gene: TRBJ2-1
abundance: NA
v_gene: TRBV7-9
CDR3nt: TGTGCCAGCAGCTTAGCGCAGGGGGAGTCCTACAATGAGCAGTTCTTC
CDR3aa: CASSLAQGESYNEQFF

len: 13
d_gene: NA
j_gene: TRBJ2-7
abundance: few
v_gene: TRBV11-2
CDR3nt: TGTGCCAGCAGCTTAGAAGTCGTTAACGAGCAGTACTTC
CDR3aa: CASSLEVVNEQYF

len: 13
d_gene: TRBD2
j_gene: TRBJ2-7
abundance: many
v_gene: TRBV29-1
CDR3nt: TGCAGCGTTGAAATAGCGGGGGGATACGAGCAGTACTTC
CDR3aa: CSVEIAGGYEQYF

len: 15
d_gene: NA
j_gene: TRBJ2-7
abundance: few
v_gene: TRBV21-1
CDR3nt: TGTGCCAGCAGTCCGGATGCGGCCGTTTGGGGCGAGCAGTACTTC
CDR3aa: CASSPDAAVWGEQYF

len: 16
d_gene: TRBD1
j_gene: TRBJ1-1
abundance: NA
v_gene: TRBV7-8
CDR3nt: TGTGCCAGCAGCCCCACCGGGACAGCGATGAACACTGAAGCTTTCTTT
CDR3aa: CASSPTGTAMNTEAFF

len: 15
d_gene: TRBD1
j_gene: TRBJ1-5
abundance: NA
v_gene: TRBV5-5
CDR3nt: TGTGCCAGCAGCACGGGACAGGGGGCCAATCAGCCCCAGCATTTT
CDR3aa: CASSTGQGANQPQHF

len: 17
d_gene: NA
j_gene: TRBJ1-2
abundance: NA
v_gene: TRBV11-2
CDR3nt: TGTGCCAGCAGCTTGGCGGGCGACAGGAACTCTCTCTATGGCTACACCTTC
CDR3aa: CASSLAGDRNSLYGYTF

len: 16
d_gene: NA
j_gene: TRBJ2-6
abundance: NA
v_gene: TRBV12-3/TRBV12-4
CDR3nt: TGTGCCAGCAGTCCTTCAGGGGTTTTTGGGGCCAACGTCCTGACTTTC
CDR3aa: CASSPSGVFGANVLTF

len: 13
d_gene: NA
j_gene: TRBJ2-1
abundance: few
v_gene: TRBV5-6
CDR3nt: TGTGCCAGCAGCCCCTCCTCTAAGGGTGAGCAGTTCTTC
CDR3aa: CASSPSSKGEQFF

len: 14
d_gene: NA
j_gene: TRBJ2-7
abundance: NA
v_gene: TRBV10-3
CDR3nt: TGTGCCATAAAGTACGACAGTCCCTCCTACGAGCAGTACTTC
CDR3aa: CAIKYDSPSYEQYF

len: 13
d_gene: NA
j_gene: TRBJ2-7
abundance: NA
v_gene: TRBV7-9
CDR3nt: TGTGCCATCCACGGGGCTAGCGACTACGAGCAGTACTTC
CDR3aa: CAIHGASDYEQYF

len: 14
d_gene: NA
j_gene: TRBJ1-6
abundance: NA
v_gene: TRBV5-6
CDR3nt: TGTGCCGGCAGCTTTTACAGTTATAATTCACCCCTCCACTTT
CDR3aa: CAGSFYSYNSPLHF

len: 13
d_gene: NA
j_gene: TRBJ2-4
abundance: NA
v_gene: TRBV29-1
CDR3nt: TGCAGCGCTGACGTTGGCTTGGGGGACATTCAGTACTTC
CDR3aa: CSADVGLGDIQYF

len: 14
d_gene: NA
j_gene: TRBJ1-2
abundance: few
v_gene: TRBV29-1
CDR3nt: TGCAGCGTTGAAATGGGTCGCCCTATTGATGGCTACACCTTC
CDR3aa: CSVEMGRPIDGYTF

len: 13
d_gene: TRBD1
j_gene: TRBJ2-7
abundance: few
v_gene: TRBV10-3
CDR3nt: TGTGCCATCAGGGGACAGGGTAGCGACGAGCAGTACTTC
CDR3aa: CAIRGQGSDEQYF

len: 16
d_gene: TRBD2
j_gene: TRBJ2-3
abundance: NA
v_gene: TRBV10-3
CDR3nt: TGTGCCATCACTACGGGACTAGCGGGGGACACAGATACGCAGTATTTT
CDR3aa: CAITTGLAGDTDTQYF

len: 14
d_gene: TRBD2
j_gene: TRBJ2-7
abundance: NA
v_gene: TRBV10-3
CDR3nt: TGTGCCATCAGTGAGACTAGCGGGAGATACGAGCAGTACTTC
CDR3aa: CAISETSGRYEQYF

len: 14
d_gene: NA
j_gene: TRBJ2-6
abundance: NA
v_gene: TRBV9
CDR3nt: TGTGCCAGCAGTTCTGGACCTGGGGCCAACGTCCTGACTTTC
CDR3aa: CASSSGPGANVLTF

len: 12
d_gene: NA
j_gene: TRBJ1-2
abundance: NA
v_gene: TRBV9
CDR3nt: TGTGCCAGCAGCGTAGGTTCCGGTGGCTACACCTTC
CDR3aa: CASSVGSGGYTF

len: 16
d_gene: NA
j_gene: TRBJ2-1
abundance: NA
v_gene: TRBV7-9
CDR3nt: TGTGCCAGCAGCTTAGTAGGTAGCGCGATCTACAATGAGCAGTTCTTC
CDR3aa: CASSLVGSAIYNEQFF

len: 15
d_gene: TRBD2
j_gene: TRBJ2-3
abundance: NA
v_gene: TRBV29-1
CDR3nt: TGCAGCGTCAGATCCGGGACTACTAGCACAGATACGCAGTATTTT
CDR3aa: CSVRSGTTSTDTQYF

len: 16
d_gene: NA
j_gene: TRBJ1-1
abundance: few
v_gene: TRBV7-9
CDR3nt: TGTGCCAGCAGCTTAGAGCTTGGCAGGGGGAACACTGAAGCTTTCTTT
CDR3aa: CASSLELGRGNTEAFF

len: 14
d_gene: TRBD2
j_gene: TRBJ2-3
abundance: few
v_gene: TRBV10-3
CDR3nt: TGTGCCATCAGGATGGGACTAGGCACAGATACGCAGTATTTT
CDR3aa: CAIRMGLGTDTQYF

len: 15
d_gene: TRBD2
j_gene: TRBJ2-2
abundance: once
v_gene: TRBV5-1
CDR3nt: TGCGCCAGCAGGGGACTAGCGGGAGCCACCGGGGAGCTGTTTTTT
CDR3aa: CASRGLAGATGELFF

len: 14
d_gene: TRBD2
j_gene: TRBJ2-3
abundance: NA
v_gene: TRBV12-3/TRBV12-4
CDR3nt: TGTGCCAGCATTAGGACTAGCGAGGCAGATACGCAGTATTTT
CDR3aa: CASIRTSEADTQYF

len: 15
d_gene: NA
j_gene: TRBJ1-4
abundance: many
v_gene: TRBV5-5
CDR3nt: TGTGCCAGCAGCTTGAGAGGGGACGGGCCCGAAAAACTGTTTTTT
CDR3aa: CASSLRGDGPEKLFF

len: 12
d_gene: NA
j_gene: TRBJ2-5
abundance: many
v_gene: TRBV7-7
CDR3nt: TGTGCTAGCAGCGCCGAGCTCGAGACCCAGTACTTC
CDR3aa: CASSAELETQYF

len: 14
d_gene: NA
j_gene: TRBJ2-7
abundance: NA
v_gene: TRBV4-1
CDR3nt: TGCGCCAGCAGCCCCATAGGGACGGGGGACGAGCAGTACTTC
CDR3aa: CASSPIGTGDEQYF

len: 14
d_gene: TRBD1
j_gene: TRBJ1-1
abundance: few
v_gene: TRBV4-3
CDR3nt: TGCGCCAGCAGCCGAACCGGGACAGGGATGGCGGCTTTCTTT
CDR3aa: CASSRTGTGMAAFF

len: 16
d_gene: TRBD2
j_gene: TRBJ2-5
abundance: few
v_gene: TRBV4-2
CDR3nt: TGTGCCAGCAGCCAATCTAGCGGGAGGGATGGCGAGACCCAGTACTTC
CDR3aa: CASSQSSGRDGETQYF

len: 12
d_gene: NA
j_gene: TRBJ2-5
abundance: NA
v_gene: TRBV6-1
CDR3nt: TGTGCCACCCTAACGTACCAAGAGACCCAGTACTTC
CDR3aa: CATLTYQETQYF

len: 15
d_gene: NA
j_gene: TRBJ2-3
abundance: NA
v_gene: TRBV27
CDR3nt: TGTGCCAGCAGTTTAATGGCTAGCTTGCCAGATACGCAGTATTTT
CDR3aa: CASSLMASLPDTQYF

len: 14
d_gene: TRBD1
j_gene: TRBJ1-1
abundance: NA
v_gene: TRBV2
CDR3nt: TGTGCCAGCAGTGAAGTGCAGGGGGCCACTGAAGCTTTCTTT
CDR3aa: CASSEVQGATEAFF

len: 13
d_gene: NA
j_gene: TRBJ2-1
abundance: NA
v_gene: TRBV6-2/TRBV6-3
CDR3nt: TGTGCCAGCAGTTATGGCGGTTACAATGAGCAGTTCTTC
CDR3aa: CASSYGGYNEQFF

len: 13
d_gene: TRBD1
j_gene: TRBJ2-7
abundance: few
v_gene: TRBV20-1
CDR3nt: TGCAGTGCTATGGACAGGGTGAATGCCGAGCAGTACTTC
CDR3aa: CSAMDRVNAEQYF

len: 17
d_gene: TRBD1
j_gene: TRBJ2-2
abundance: NA
v_gene: TRBV27
CDR3nt: TGTGCCAGCAGTCTAAGCCGGGACAGGTTGAACACCGGGGAGCTGTTTTTT
CDR3aa: CASSLSRDRLNTGELFF